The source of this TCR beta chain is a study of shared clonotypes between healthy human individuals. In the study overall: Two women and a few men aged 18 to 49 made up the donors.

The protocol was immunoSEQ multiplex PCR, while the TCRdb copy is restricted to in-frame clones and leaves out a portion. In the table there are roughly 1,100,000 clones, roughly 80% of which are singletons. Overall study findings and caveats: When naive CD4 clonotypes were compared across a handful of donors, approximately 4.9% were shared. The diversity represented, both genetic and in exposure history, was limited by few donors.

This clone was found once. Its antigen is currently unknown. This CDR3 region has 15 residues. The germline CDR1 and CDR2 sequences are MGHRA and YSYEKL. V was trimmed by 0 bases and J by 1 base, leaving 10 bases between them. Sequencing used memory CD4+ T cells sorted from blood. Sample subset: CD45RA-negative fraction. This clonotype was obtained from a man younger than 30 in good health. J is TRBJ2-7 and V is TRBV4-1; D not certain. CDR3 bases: TGCGCCAGCAGCCAAGACCAGGTGATGTCCTACGAGCAGTACTTC. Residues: CASSQDQVMSYEQYF.